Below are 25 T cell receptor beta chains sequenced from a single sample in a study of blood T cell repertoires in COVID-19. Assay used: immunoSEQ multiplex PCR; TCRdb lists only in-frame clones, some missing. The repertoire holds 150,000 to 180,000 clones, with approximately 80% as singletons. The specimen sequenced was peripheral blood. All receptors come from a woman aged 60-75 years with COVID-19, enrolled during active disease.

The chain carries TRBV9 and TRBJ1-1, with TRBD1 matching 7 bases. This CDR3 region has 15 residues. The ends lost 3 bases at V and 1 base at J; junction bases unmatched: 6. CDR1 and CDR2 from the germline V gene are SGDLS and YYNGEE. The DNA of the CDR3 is TGTGCCAGCAGCGCAGGGGGATTCCCGAACACTGAAGCTTTCTTT. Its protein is CASSAGGFPNTEAFF.

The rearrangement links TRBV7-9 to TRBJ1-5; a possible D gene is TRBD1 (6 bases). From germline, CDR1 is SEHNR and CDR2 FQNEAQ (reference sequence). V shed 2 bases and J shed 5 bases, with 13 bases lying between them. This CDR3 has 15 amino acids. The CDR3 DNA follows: TGTGCCAGCAGCTTATACGGCAGGGGCTATCAGCCCCAGCATTTT. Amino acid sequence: CASSLYGRGYQPQHF.

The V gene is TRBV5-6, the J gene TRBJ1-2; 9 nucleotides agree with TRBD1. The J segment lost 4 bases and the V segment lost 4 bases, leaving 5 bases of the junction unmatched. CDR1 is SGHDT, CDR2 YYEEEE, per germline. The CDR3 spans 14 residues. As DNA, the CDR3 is TGTGCCAGCAGCCTCAGGGGACAGGGCTATGGCTACACCTTC. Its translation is CASSLRGQGYGYTF.

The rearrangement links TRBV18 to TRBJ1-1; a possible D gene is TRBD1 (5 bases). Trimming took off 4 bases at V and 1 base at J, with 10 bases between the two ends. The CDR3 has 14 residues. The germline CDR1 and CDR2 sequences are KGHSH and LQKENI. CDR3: CASSHDSQNTEAFF. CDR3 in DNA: TGTGCCAGCTCACACGACAGCCAGAACACTGAAGCTTTCTTT.

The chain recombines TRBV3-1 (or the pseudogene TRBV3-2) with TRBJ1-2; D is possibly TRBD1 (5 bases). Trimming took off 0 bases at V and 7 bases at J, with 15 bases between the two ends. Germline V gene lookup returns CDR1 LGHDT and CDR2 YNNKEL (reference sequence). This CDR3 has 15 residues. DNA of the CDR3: TGTGCCAGCAGCCAAGATCTGAAGGGGTTGAGTGGCTACACCTTC. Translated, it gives CASSQDLKGLSGYTF.

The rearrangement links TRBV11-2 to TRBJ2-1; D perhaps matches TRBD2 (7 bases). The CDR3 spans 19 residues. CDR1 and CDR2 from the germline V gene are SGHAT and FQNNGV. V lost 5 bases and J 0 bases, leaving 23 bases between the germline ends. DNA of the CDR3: TGTGCCAGCAGCCCCCGGCAGGGGTGGGGGGGGCACTCCTACAATGAGCAGTTCTTC. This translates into CASSPRQGWGGHSYNEQFF.

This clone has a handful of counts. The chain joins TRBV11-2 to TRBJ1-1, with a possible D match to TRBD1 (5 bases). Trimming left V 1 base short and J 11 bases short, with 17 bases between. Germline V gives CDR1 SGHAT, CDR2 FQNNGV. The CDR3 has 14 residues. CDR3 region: CASSLVRAGGFAFF. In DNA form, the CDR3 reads TGTGCCAGCAGCTTAGTCAGGGCGGGGGGTTTTGCTTTCTTT.

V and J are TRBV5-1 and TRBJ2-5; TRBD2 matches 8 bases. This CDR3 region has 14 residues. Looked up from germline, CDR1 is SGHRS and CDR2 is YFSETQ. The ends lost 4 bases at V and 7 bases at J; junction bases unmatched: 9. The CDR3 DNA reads TGCGCCAGCAGCCCGGGGGGGAGTGAAGGGACCCAGTACTTC. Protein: CASSPGGSEGTQYF.

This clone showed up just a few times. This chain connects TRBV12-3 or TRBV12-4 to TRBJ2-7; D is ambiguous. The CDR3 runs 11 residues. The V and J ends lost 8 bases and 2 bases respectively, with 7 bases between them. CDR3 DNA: TGTGCCAGCGGCTTCACCTACGAGCAGTACTTC. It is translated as CASGFTYEQYF.

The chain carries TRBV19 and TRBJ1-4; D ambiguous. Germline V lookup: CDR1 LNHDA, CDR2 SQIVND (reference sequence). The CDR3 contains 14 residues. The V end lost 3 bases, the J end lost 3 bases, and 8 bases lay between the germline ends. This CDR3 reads CASSIRGANEKLFF. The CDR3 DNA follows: TGTGCCAGTAGTATCCGAGGAGCTAATGAAAAACTGTTTTTT.

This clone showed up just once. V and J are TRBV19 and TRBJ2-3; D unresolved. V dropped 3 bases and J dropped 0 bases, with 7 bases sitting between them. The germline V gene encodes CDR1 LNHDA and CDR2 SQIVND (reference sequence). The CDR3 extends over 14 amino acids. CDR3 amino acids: CASSIQVSTDTQYF. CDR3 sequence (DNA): TGTGCCAGTAGTATCCAGGTTAGCACAGATACGCAGTATTTT.

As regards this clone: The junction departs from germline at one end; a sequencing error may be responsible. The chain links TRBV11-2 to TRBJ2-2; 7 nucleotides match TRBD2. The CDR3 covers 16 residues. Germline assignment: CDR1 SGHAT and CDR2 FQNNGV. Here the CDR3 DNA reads TGTGTCAGCAGCTTTAGGGAGCGGGACTTCACCGGGGAGCTGTTTTTT. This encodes CVSSFRERDFTGELFF.

In DNA form, the CDR3 reads TGTGCCAGCAGCCAGAAGACAGGGCTCTCTGGAAACACCATATATTTT. Its protein is CASSQKTGLSGNTIYF. V usage is TRBV3-1 (or the pseudogene TRBV3-2) and J usage is TRBJ1-3, with 7 bases lining up with TRBD1. The CDR3 is made up of 16 amino acids. The V gene end was trimmed by 3 bases and the J gene end by 0 bases; junction bases not matched to a gene: 5. Germline values: CDR1 LGHDT, CDR2 YNNKEL (reference sequence).

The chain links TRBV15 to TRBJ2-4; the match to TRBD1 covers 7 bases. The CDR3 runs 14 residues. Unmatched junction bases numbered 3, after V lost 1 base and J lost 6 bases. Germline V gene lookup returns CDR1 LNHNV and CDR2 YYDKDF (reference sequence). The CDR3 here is CATSRGTGRNIQYF. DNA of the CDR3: TGTGCCACCAGCAGAGGGACAGGTAGAAACATTCAGTACTTC. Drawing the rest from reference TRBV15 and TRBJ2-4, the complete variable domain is DAMVIQNPRYQVTQFGKPVTLSCSQTLNHNVMYWYQQKSSQAPKLLFHYYDKDFNNEADTPDNFQSRRPNTSFCFLDIRSPGLGDTAMYLCATSRGTGRNIQYFGAGTRLSVL.

This chain's CDR3 is CASRDRNLYGYTF. In DNA, the CDR3 is TGTGCCAGCAGGGACAGGAACCTCTATGGCTACACCTTC. V usage is TRBV12-3 or TRBV12-4 and J usage is TRBJ1-2, with 7 bases identical to TRBD1. CDR3 length: 13 amino acids. Trimming took 6 bases from V and 4 from J; bases not matched to a gene: 5.

The CDR3: CASSVEAGKLFF. As DNA, the CDR3 is TGTGCCAGCAGCGTAGAAGCCGGAAAACTGTTTTTT. This rearrangement joins TRBV9 to TRBJ1-4; no reliable D call. V was clipped by 0 bases and J by 10 bases, with 7 bases between them. Germline V gene lookup returns CDR1 SGDLS and CDR2 YYNGEE. The CDR3 is 12 amino acids.

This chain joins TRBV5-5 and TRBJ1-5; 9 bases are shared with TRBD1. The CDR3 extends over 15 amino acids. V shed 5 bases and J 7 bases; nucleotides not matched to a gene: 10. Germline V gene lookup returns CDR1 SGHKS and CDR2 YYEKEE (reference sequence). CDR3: CASSPGQGIRQPQHF. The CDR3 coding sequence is TGTGCCAGCAGTCCCGGACAGGGGATACGGCAGCCCCAGCATTTT.

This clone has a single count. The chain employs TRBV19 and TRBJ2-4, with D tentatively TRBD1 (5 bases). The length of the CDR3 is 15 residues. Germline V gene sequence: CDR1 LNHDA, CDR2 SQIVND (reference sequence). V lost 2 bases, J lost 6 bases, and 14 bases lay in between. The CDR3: CASSIMSGFGNIQYF. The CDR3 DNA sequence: TGTGCCAGTAGTATAATGTCAGGGTTCGGAAACATTCAGTACTTC.

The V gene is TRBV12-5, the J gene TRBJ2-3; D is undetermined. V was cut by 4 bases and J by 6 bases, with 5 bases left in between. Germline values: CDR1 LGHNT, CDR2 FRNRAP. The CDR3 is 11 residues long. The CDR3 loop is CASGSLDTQYF. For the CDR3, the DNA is TGTGCTAGTGGTTCCCTGGATACGCAGTATTTT.

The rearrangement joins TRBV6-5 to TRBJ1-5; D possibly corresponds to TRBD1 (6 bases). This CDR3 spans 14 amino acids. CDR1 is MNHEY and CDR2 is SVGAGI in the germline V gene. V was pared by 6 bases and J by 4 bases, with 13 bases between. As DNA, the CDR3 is TGTGCCAGCAGGACCAGGGGAGGGAATCAGCCCCAGCATTTT. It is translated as CASRTRGGNQPQHF.

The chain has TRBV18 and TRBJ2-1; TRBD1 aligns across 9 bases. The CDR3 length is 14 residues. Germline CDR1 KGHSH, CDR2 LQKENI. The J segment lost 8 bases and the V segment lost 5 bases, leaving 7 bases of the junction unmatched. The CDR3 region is CASSRDRGEDEQFF. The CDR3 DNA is TGTGCCAGCTCAAGAGACAGGGGGGAGGATGAGCAGTTCTTC.

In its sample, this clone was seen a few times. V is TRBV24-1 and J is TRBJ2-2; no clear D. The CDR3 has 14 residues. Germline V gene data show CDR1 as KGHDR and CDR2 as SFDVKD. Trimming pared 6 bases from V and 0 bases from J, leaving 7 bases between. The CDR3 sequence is CATSPGSNTGELFF. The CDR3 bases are TGTGCCACCAGTCCAGGTTCGAACACCGGGGAGCTGTTTTTT.

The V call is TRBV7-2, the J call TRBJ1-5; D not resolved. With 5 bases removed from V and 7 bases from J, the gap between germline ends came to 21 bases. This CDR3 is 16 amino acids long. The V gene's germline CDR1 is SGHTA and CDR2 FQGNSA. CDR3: CASSPRPSTPSQPQHF. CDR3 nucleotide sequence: TGTGCCAGCAGCCCGAGGCCCTCTACGCCTTCCCAGCCCCAGCATTTT.

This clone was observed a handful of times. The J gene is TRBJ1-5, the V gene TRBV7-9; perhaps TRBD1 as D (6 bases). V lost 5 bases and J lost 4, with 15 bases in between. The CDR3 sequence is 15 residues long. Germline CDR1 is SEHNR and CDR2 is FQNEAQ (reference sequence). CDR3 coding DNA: TGTGCCAGCAGCCCGTCCTGGGACAATAATCAGCCCCAGCATTTT. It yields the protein CASSPSWDNNQPQHF.

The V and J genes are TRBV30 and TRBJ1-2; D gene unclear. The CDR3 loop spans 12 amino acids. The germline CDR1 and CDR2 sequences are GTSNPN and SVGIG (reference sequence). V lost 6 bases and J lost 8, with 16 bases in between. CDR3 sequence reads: CACLEPVRGYTF. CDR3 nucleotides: TGTGCCTGCCTTGAACCGGTCCGGGGCTACACCTTC.